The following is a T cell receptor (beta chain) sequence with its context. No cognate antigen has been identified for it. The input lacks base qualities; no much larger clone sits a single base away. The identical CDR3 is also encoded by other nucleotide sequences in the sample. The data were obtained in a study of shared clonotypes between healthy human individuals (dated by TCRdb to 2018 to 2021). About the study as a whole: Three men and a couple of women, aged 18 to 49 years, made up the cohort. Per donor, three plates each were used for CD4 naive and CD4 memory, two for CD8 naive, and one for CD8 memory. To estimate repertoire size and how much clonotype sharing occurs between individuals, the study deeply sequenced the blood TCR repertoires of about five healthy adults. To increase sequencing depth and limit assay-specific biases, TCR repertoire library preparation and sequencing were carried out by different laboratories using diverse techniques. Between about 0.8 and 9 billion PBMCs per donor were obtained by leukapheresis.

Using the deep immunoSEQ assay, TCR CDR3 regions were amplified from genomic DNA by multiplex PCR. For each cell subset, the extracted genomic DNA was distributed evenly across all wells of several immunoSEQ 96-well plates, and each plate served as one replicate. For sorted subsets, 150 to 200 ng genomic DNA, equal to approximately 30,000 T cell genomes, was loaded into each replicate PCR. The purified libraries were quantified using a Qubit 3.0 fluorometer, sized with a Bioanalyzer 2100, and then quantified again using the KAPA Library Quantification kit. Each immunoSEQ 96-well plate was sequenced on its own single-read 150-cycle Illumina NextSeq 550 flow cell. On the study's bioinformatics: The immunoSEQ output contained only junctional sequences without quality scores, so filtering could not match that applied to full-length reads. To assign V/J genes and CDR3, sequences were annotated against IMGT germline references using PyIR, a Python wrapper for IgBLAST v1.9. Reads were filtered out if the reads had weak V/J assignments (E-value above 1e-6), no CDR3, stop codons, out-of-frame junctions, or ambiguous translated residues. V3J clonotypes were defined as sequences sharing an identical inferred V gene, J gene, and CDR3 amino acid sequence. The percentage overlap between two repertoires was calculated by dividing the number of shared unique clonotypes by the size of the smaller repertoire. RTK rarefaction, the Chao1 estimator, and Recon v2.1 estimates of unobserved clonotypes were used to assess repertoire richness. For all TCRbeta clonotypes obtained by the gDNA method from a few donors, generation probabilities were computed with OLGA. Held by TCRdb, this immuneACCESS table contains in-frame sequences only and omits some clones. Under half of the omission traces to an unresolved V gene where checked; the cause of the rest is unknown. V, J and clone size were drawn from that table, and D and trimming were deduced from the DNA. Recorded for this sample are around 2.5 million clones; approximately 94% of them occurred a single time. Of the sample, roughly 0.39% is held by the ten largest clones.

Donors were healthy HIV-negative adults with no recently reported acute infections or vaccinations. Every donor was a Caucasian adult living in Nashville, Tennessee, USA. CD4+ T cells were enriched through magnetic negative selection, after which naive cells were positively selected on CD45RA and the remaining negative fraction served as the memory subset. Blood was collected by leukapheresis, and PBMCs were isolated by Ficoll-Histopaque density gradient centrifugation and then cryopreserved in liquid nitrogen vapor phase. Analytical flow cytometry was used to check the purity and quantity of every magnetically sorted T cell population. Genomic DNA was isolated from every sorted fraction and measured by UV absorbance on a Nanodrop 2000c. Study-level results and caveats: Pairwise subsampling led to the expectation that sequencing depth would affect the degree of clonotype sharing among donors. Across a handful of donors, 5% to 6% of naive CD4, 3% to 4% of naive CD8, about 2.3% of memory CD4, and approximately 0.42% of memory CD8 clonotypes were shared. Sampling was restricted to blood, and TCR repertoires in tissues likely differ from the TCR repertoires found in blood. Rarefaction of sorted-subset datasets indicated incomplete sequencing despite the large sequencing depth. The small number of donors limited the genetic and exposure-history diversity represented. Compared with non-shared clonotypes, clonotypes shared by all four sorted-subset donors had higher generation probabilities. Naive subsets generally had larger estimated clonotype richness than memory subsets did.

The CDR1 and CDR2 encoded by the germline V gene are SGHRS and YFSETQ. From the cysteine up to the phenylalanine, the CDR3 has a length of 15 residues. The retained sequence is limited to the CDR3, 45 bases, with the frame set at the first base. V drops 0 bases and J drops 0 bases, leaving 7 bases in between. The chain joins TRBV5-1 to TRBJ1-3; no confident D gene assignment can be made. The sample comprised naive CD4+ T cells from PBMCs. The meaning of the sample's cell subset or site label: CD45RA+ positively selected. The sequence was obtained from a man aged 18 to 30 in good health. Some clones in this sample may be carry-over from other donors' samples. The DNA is TGCGCCAGCAGCTTGGCCGGGAGCTCTGGAAACACCATATATTTT. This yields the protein CASSLAGSSGNTIYF.